Listed here is a single T cell receptor (beta chain). The sample is drawn from a study of blood T cell repertoires in COVID-19. The table came from immunoSEQ multiplex PCR; TCRdb's copy has only in-frame clones and leaves some out. There are about 240,000 clones in the sample; 86% occur only once, and 9% to 15% lies in the top ten. Trimming removed 2 bases from V and 8 bases from J; junction bases left unmatched: 15. The CDR3 has 18 residues. Germline-derived CDR1 and CDR2 are LGHDT and YNNKEL (reference sequence). The rearrangement joins TRBV3-1 (or the pseudogene TRBV3-2) to TRBJ2-1; 10 nucleotides line up with TRBD2. Source material: peripheral blood. This receptor was taken from an older man with acute or convalescent COVID-19. The CDR3 DNA is TGTGCCAGCAGCCAAATTAGAGGTAGAGCTAGCGGGGGAGATGAGCAGTTCTTC. Amino acid sequence: CASSQIRGRASGGDEQFF.